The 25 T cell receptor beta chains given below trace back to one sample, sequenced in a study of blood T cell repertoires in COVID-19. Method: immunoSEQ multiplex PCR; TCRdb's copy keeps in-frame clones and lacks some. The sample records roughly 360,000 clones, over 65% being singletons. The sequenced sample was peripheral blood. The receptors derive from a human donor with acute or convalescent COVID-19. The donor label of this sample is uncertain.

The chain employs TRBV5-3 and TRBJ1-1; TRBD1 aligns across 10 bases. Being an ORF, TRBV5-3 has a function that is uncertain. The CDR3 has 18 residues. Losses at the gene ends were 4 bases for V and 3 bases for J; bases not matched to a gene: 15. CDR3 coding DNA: TGTGCCAGAAGCGTAGACGGGACAGGGGACTTAACCGACACTGAAGCTTTCTTT. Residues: CARSVDGTGDLTDTEAFF.

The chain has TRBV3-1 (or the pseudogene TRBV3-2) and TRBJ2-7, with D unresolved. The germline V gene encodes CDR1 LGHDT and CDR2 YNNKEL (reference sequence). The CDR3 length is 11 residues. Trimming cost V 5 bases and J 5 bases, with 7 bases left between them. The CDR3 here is CASSLQDEQYF. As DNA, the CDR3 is TGTGCCAGCAGCTTACAAGACGAGCAGTACTTC.

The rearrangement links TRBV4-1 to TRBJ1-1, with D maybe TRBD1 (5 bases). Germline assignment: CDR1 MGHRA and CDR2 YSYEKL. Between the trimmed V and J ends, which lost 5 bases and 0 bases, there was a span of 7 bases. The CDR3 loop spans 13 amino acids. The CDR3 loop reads CASSKDMNTEAFF. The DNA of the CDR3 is TGCGCCAGCAGCAAGGACATGAACACTGAAGCTTTCTTT.

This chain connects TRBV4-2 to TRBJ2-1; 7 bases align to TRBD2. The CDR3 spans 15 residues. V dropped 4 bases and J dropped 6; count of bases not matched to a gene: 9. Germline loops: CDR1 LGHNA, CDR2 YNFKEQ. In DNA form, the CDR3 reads TGTGCCAGCAGCCCCGGGGGGTTAGCGAGCAATGAGCAGTTCTTC. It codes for CASSPGGLASNEQFF.

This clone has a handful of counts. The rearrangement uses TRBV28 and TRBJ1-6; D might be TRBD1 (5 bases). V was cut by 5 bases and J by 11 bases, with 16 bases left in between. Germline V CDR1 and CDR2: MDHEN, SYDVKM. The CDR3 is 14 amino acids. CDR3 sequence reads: CASSTNPTVTPLHF. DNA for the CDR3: TGTGCCAGCAGTACAAACCCGACAGTGACACCCCTCCACTTT. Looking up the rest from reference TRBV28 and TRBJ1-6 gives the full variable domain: DVKVTQSSRYLVKRTGEKVFLECVQDMDHENMFWYRQDPGLGLRLIYFSYDVKMKEKGDIPEGYSVSREKKERFSLILESASTNQTSMYLCASSTNPTVTPLHFGNGTRLTVT.

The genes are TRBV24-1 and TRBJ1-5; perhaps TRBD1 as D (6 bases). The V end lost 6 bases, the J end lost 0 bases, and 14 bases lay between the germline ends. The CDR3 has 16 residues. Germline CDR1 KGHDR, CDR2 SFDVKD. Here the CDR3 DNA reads TGTGCCACCAGTTCCGAGGACAGAGATAGCAATCAGCCCCAGCATTTT. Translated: CATSSEDRDSNQPQHF.

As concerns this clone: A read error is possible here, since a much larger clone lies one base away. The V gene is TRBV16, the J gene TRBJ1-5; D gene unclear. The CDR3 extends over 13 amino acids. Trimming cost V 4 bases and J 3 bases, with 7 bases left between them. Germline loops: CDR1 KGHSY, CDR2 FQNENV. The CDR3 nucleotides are TGTGCCAGCAGCCCACAGAACAATCAGCCCCAGCATTTT. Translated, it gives CASSPQNNQPQHF.

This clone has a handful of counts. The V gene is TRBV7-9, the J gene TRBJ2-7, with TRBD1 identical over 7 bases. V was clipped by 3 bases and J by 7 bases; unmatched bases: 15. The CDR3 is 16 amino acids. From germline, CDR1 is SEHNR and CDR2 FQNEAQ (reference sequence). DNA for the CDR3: TGTGCCAGCAGCTTTACAACTACGACAGGGCGAGGGGAGCAGTACTTC. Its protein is CASSFTTTTGRGEQYF. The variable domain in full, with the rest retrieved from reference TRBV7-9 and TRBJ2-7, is DTGVSQNPRHKITKRGQNVTFRCDPISEHNRLYWYRQTLGQGPEFLTYFQNEAQLEKSRLLSDRFSAERPKGSFSTLEIQRTEQGDSAMYLCASSFTTTTGRGEQYFGPGTRLTVT.

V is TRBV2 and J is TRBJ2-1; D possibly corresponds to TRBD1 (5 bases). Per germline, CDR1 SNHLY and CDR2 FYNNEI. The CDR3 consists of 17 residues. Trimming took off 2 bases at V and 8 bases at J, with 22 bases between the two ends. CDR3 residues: CASSEIGLRQLIYEQFF. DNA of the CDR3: TGTGCCAGCAGTGAAATTGGGCTACGACAGTTGATTTATGAGCAGTTCTTC.

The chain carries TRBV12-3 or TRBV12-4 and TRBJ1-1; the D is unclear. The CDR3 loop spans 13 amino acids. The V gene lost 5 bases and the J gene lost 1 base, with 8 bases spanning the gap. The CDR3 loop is CASSIGGNTEAFF. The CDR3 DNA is TGTGCCAGCAGTATCGGAGGGAACACTGAAGCTTTCTTT.

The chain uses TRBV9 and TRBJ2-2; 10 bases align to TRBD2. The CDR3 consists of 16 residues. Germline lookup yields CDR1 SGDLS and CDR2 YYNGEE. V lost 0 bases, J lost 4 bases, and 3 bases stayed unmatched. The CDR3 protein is CASSVDRLAGTGELFF. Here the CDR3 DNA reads TGTGCCAGCAGCGTAGATCGACTAGCGGGCACCGGGGAGCTGTTTTTT.

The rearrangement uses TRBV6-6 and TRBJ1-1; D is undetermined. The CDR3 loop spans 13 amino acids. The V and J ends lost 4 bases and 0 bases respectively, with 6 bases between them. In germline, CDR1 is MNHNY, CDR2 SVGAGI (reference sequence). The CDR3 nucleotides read TGTGCCAGCAGTTTACAGATGAACACTGAAGCTTTCTTT. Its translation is CASSLQMNTEAFF.

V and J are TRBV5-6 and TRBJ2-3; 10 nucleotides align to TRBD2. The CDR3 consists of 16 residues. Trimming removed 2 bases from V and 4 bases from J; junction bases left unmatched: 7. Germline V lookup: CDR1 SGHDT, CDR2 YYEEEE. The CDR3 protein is CASSFLSGGIADTQYF. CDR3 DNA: TGTGCCAGCAGCTTCCTTAGCGGGGGGATCGCAGATACGCAGTATTTT. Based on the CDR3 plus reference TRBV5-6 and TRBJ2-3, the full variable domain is DAGVTQSPTHLIKTRGQQVTLRCSPKSGHDTVSWYQQALGQGPQFIFQYYEEEERQRGNFPDRFSGHQFPNYSSELNVNALLLGDSALYLCASSFLSGGIADTQYFGPGTRLTVL.

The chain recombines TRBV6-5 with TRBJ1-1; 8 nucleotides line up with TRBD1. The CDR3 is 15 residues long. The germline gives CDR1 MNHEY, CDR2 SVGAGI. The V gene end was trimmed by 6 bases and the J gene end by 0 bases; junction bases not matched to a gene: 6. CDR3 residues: CASRPRTGLNTEAFF. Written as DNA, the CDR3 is TGTGCCAGCAGACCTCGGACAGGGTTGAACACTGAAGCTTTCTTT.

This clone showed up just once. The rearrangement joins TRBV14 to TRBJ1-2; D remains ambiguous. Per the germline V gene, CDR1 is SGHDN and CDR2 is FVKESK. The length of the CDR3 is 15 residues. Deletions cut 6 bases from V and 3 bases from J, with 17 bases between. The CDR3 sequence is CASSNTSSSDYGYTF. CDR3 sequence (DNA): TGTGCCAGCAGTAACACATCCTCGTCTGACTATGGCTACACCTTC.

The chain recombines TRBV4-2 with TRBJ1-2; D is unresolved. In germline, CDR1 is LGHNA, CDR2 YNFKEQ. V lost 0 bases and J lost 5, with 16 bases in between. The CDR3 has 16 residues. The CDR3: CASSQDALQVRYGYTF. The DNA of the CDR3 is TGTGCCAGCAGCCAAGATGCCCTCCAAGTGAGGTATGGCTACACCTTC.

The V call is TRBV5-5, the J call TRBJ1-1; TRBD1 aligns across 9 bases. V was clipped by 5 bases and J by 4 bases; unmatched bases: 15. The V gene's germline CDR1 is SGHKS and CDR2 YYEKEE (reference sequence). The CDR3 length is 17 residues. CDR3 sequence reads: CASSRDAGQGKSTEAFF. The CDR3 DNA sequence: TGTGCCAGCAGTCGGGATGCGGGACAGGGTAAGAGCACTGAAGCTTTCTTT.

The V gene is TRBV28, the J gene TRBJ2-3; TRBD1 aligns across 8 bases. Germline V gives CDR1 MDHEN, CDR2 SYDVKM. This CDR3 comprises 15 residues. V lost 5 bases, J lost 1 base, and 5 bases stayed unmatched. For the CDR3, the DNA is TGTGCCAGCAGTACGACAGGGGCGGGCACAGATACGCAGTATTTT. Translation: CASSTTGAGTDTQYF.

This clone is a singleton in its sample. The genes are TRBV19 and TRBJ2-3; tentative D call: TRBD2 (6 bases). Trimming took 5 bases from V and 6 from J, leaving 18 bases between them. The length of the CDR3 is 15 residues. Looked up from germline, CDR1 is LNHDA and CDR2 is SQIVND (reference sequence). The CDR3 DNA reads TGTGCCAGTAGTTCCAGGGCCCCGGAGGGGGATACGCAGTATTTT. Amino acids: CASSSRAPEGDTQYF.

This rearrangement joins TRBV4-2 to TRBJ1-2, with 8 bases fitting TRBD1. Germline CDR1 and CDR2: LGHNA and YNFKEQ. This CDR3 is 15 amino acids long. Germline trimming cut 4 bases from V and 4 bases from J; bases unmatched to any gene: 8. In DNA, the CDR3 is TGTGCCAGCAGCCTGAACTCCGGGACAGGCTATGGCTACACCTTC. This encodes CASSLNSGTGYGYTF.

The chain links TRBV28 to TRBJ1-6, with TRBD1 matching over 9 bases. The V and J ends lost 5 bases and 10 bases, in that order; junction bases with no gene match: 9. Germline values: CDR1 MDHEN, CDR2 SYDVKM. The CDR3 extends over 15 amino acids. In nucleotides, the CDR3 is TGTGCCAGCAGTCCAAGGGACAGGGAGATATCACCCCTCCACTTT. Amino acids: CASSPRDREISPLHF.

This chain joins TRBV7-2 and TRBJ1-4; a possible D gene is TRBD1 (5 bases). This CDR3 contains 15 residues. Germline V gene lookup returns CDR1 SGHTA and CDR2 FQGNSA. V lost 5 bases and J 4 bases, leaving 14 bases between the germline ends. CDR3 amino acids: CASSPFSQGNEKLFF. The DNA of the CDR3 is TGTGCCAGCAGCCCATTCAGTCAGGGTAATGAAAAACTGTTTTTT.

CDR3 nucleotides: TGCAGCGCCATGGACGGGGGTAGGGGGGGTTACGAGCAGTACTTC. Translating it yields CSAMDGGRGGYEQYF. The chain uses TRBV29-1 and TRBJ2-7; D possibly corresponds to TRBD2 (7 bases). Trimming pared 7 bases from V and 4 bases from J, leaving 23 bases between. Germline V lookup: CDR1 SQVTM, CDR2 ANQGSEA. The CDR3 loop spans 15 amino acids.

CDR3: CASSVIGGLGTDTQYF. In DNA form, the CDR3 reads TGTGCCAGCAGCGTAATCGGCGGGTTAGGCACAGATACGCAGTATTTT. V and J are TRBV9 and TRBJ2-3; perhaps TRBD2 as D (5 bases). The CDR3 consists of 16 residues. CDR1 is SGDLS, CDR2 YYNGEE, per germline. The V gene lost 1 base and the J gene lost 1 base, with 13 bases spanning the gap.

The CDR3 DNA is TGCAGCGTTTCCCGACTAGCGGGGGGGAATATGTTAGAGACCCAGTACTTC. Amino acid sequence: CSVSRLAGGNMLETQYF. The V gene is TRBV29-1, the J gene TRBJ2-5; 14 bases agree with TRBD2. CDR1 is SQVTM and CDR2 is ANQGSEA in the germline V gene. The CDR3 spans 17 residues. Germline trimming cut 5 bases from V and 4 bases from J; bases unmatched to any gene: 12.